This T cell receptor beta chain was identified in a study of healthy donors' naive CD4 and CD8 T cells. Study information: TCR alpha primers covered all functional IMGT alpha gene variants.

Notes on the study in general: Negatively charged CDR3s marked CD8+ lineage; positively charged CDR3s marked CD4+ lineage.

The table lists this clonotype with a few counts. Its antigen is not identified. V dropped 4 bases and J dropped 4; count of bases not matched to a gene: 6. This CDR3 is built from 15 residues. Per germline, CDR1 SQVTM and CDR2 ANQGSEA. A linear amplification protocol produced the TCR libraries from about 450 ng of total RNA. TCRdb reanalysed the reads using MiXCR and keeps one entry per CDR3 protein. The sample holds about 200,000 distinct CDR3 sequences, about 76% seen once. The receptor was derived from a pool of human donors in good health; the sample pools cells from several healthy donors. Sequenced: naive CD4+ and CD8+ T cells sorted from blood, pooled from several donors. The rearrangement joins TRBV29-1 to TRBJ2-3; 12 nucleotides line up with TRBD2. This chain's CDR3 is CSVVRLAGVADTQYF. In DNA form, the CDR3 reads TGCAGCGTTGTGAGACTAGCGGGAGTTGCAGATACGCAGTATTTT.